These 15 T cell receptor beta chains share one sample of origin, sequenced in a study of cytomegalovirus exposure and HLA in healthy donors. PCR employed 60 Vbeta and 13 Jbeta primers. Sequenced by immunoSEQ multiplex PCR; TCRdb stores in-frame clones only, minus some. Of tens of thousands of clones listed, about two thirds are singletons. The sample was PBMCs. All receptors derive from a woman aged 30 to 39 in good health and CMV-seropositive.

The chain joins TRBV19 to TRBJ1-5, with 7 bases fitting TRBD1. The CDR3 sequence is 18 residues long. J lost 4 bases, V lost 1 base, and 13 bases had no gene match. CDR1 is LNHDA, CDR2 SQIVND, per germline (reference sequence). Here the CDR3 DNA reads TGTGCCAGTAGTATAGGGGATCCGACAGGGCTGGGGAATCAGCCCCAGCATTTT. Translation gives CASSIGDPTGLGNQPQHF.

This clone was counted only a few times. J is TRBJ2-7 and V is TRBV9; TRBD2 is a possible D gene (5 bases). The V end was cut by 4 bases, the J end by 4 bases, with 15 bases between. Looked up from germline, CDR1 is SGDLS and CDR2 is YYNGEE. This CDR3 contains 14 residues. This CDR3 reads CASSPAASRYEQYF. The CDR3 DNA follows: TGTGCCAGCAGCCCCGCGGCTAGCCGTTACGAGCAGTACTTC.

The chain has TRBV19 and TRBJ1-2; maybe TRBD1 (5 bases). With 7 bases removed from V and 2 bases from J, the gap between germline ends came to 17 bases. The germline V gene has CDR1 LNHDA and CDR2 SQIVND (reference sequence). The CDR3 is made up of 15 amino acids. The CDR3 loop is CASTHMGQGNYGYTF. The CDR3 DNA follows: TGTGCCAGTACCCATATGGGGCAGGGCAACTATGGCTACACCTTC.

The chain links TRBV5-6 to TRBJ1-1, with a possible D match to TRBD1 (5 bases). The CDR3 has 16 amino acids. V dropped 0 bases and J dropped 1 base, with 13 bases sitting between them. Germline V lookup: CDR1 SGHDT, CDR2 YYEEEE. CDR3 nucleotides: TGTGCCAGCAGCTTGGATCGACAGACCGCGAACACTGAAGCTTTCTTT. As protein: CASSLDRQTANTEAFF.

This clone was seen only a few times. The CDR3 protein is CASSLTGTGVHEQFF. CDR3 nucleotide sequence: TGCGCCAGCAGCCTAACCGGGACAGGGGTCCATGAGCAGTTCTTC. The V call is TRBV5-1, the J call TRBJ2-1; 10 nucleotides align to TRBD1. The V and J ends lost 4 bases and 8 bases, in that order; junction bases with no gene match: 9. CDR3 length: 15 amino acids. Germline CDR1 reads SGHRS; CDR2 reads YFSETQ.

This clone came up a few times. J is TRBJ1-1 and V is TRBV29-1; the D is unclear. Germline-derived CDR1 and CDR2 are SQVTM and ANQGSEA. Trimming cost V 5 bases and J 0 bases, with 10 bases left between them. This CDR3 has 13 amino acids. The CDR3 sequence: CSVFTPMNTEAFF. Here the CDR3 DNA reads TGCAGCGTTTTCACTCCCATGAACACTGAAGCTTTCTTT.

The CDR3 DNA follows: TGTGCCAGCAGCAAGCTAGCGGGACTAAGCACAGATACGCAGTATTTT. Amino acid sequence: CASSKLAGLSTDTQYF. The chain combines TRBV14 with TRBJ2-3, with TRBD2 matching over 9 bases. The CDR3 sequence is 16 residues long. The germline gives CDR1 SGHDN, CDR2 FVKESK. Trimming at V came to 5 bases and at J to 0 bases, leaving 6 bases not matched to a gene. Variable domain in full (rest from reference TRBV14 and TRBJ2-3): EAGVTQFPSHSVIEKGQTVTLRCDPISGHDNLYWYRRVMGKEIKFLLHFVKESKQDESGMPNNRFLAERTGGTYSTLKVQPAELEDSGVYFCASSKLAGLSTDTQYFGPGTRLTVL.

The chain links TRBV7-9 to TRBJ2-3; D not certain. This CDR3 spans 15 amino acids. The germline V gene has CDR1 SEHNR and CDR2 FQNEAQ (reference sequence). Trimming left V 7 bases short and J 1 base short, with 15 bases between. DNA of the CDR3: TGTGCCAGCAATCGTCTGAGCCGGGGCACAGATACGCAGTATTTT. This translates into CASNRLSRGTDTQYF. Full variable domain (missing parts from reference TRBV7-9 and TRBJ2-3): DTGVSQNPRHKITKRGQNVTFRCDPISEHNRLYWYRQTLGQGPEFLTYFQNEAQLEKSRLLSDRFSAERPKGSFSTLEIQRTEQGDSAMYLCASNRLSRGTDTQYFGPGTRLTVL.

The chain links TRBV21-1 to TRBJ1-4. TRBV21-1 is given as a pseudogene. The length of the CDR3 is 19 residues. The CDR3 reads CASSKKGEVKLATNEKLFF. CDR3 bases: TGTGCCAGCAGCAAAAAAGGAGAGGTTAAGTTGGCAACTAATGAAAAACTGTTTTTT.

The chain recombines TRBV6-1 with TRBJ1-1; 9 bases are shared with TRBD1. V lost 6 bases to trimming and J lost 4 bases; unmatched junction nucleotides: 9. The CDR3 loop spans 15 amino acids. Looked up from germline, CDR1 is MNHNS and CDR2 is SASEGT. The CDR3, as DNA: TGTGCCAGCAGGCGGGACAGGGCATCTAGCACTGAAGCTTTCTTT. Translation: CASRRDRASSTEAFF.

This clone was picked up a small number of times. The rearrangement joins TRBV7-4 to TRBJ2-1; TRBD2 matches 8 bases. The CDR3 is 17 residues long. Germline lookup yields CDR1 SGHVT and CDR2 SQSDAQ. The ends lost 5 bases at V and 5 bases at J; junction bases unmatched: 14. The CDR3 coding sequence is TGTGCCAGCAGCCCCAGCCCGGTTAAGCGGGGGAACAATGAGCAGTTCTTC. This encodes CASSPSPVKRGNNEQFF.

This clone was counted between two and nine times. The chain joins TRBV28 to TRBJ1-2; tentatively, D is TRBD1 (5 bases). CDR1 is MDHEN and CDR2 is SYDVKM in the germline V gene. This CDR3 has 13 amino acids. Between the trimmed V and J ends, which lost 6 bases and 8 bases, there was a span of 16 bases. The CDR3 bases are TGTGCCAGCAGAGACGGGGGTGGTACAGGCTACACCTTC. Translating gives CASRDGGGTGYTF.

The genes are TRBV6-1 and TRBJ2-2; D might be TRBD2 (5 bases). The CDR3 consists of 14 residues. CDR1 is MNHNS and CDR2 is SASEGT in the germline V gene. The CDR3 coding sequence is TGTGTCACCAAATGGACCGGGGAAACCGGGGAGCTGTTTTTT. Encoded protein: CVTKWTGETGELFF.

V gene TRBV2 combines with J gene TRBJ1-2; 10 nucleotides match TRBD1. CDR3 length: 14 amino acids. The V segment lost 7 bases and the J segment 7 bases; nucleotides outside the gene matches: 9. Germline V gene data show CDR1 as SNHLY and CDR2 as FYNNEI. The CDR3 nucleotides read TGTGCCAGCACCTCGGACAGGGGGTTAAGTGGCTACACCTTC. This codes for CASTSDRGLSGYTF.

The chain employs TRBV5-6 and TRBJ1-2; 9 nucleotides match TRBD1. CDR1 and CDR2 from the germline V gene are SGHDT and YYEEEE. V gave up 3 bases and J gave up 7 bases; unmatched junction bases: 4. The CDR3 has 13 residues. Written as DNA, the CDR3 is TGTGCCAGCAGCTCCCGGGACAGGGTTGGCTACACCTTC. Translated, it gives CASSSRDRVGYTF. The full variable domain, rest sourced from reference TRBV5-6 and TRBJ1-2, is DAGVTQSPTHLIKTRGQQVTLRCSPKSGHDTVSWYQQALGQGPQFIFQYYEEEERQRGNFPDRFSGHQFPNYSSELNVNALLLGDSALYLCASSSRDRVGYTFGSGTRLTVV.